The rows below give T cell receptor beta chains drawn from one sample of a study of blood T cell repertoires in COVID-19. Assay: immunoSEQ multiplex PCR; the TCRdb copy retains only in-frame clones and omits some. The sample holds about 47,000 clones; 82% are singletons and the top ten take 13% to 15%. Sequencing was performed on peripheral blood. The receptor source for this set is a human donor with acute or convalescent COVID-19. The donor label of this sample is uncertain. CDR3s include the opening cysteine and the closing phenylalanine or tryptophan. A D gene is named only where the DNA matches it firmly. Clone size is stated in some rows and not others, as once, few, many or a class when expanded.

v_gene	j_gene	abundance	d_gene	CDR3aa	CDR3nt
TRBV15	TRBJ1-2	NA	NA	CATSRAQPGETYGYTF	TGTGCCACCAGCAGAGCCCAACCGGGAGAAACCTATGGCTACACCTTC
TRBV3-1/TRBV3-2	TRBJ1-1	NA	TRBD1	CASRARDSQTEAFF	TGTGCCAGCAGGGCACGGGACAGTCAAACTGAAGCTTTCTTT
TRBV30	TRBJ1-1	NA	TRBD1	CAWSVSGGNTEAFF	TGTGCCTGGAGTGTATCAGGGGGCAACACTGAAGCTTTCTTT
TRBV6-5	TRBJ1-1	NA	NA	CASIRQENTEAFF	TGTGCCAGCATCCGACAGGAGAACACTGAAGCTTTCTTT
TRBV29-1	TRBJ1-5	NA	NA	CSARDSNQPQHF	TGCAGCGCCCGGGATAGCAATCAGCCCCAGCATTTT
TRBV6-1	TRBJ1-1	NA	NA	CASSEQGAITEAFF	TGTGCCAGCAGTGAACAGGGCGCGATCACTGAAGCTTTCTTT
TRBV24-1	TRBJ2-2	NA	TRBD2	CATSDSRLAGVNTGELFF	TGTGCCACCAGTGATTCGAGGTTAGCGGGAGTTAACACCGGGGAGCTGTTTTTT
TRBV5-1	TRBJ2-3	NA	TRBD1	CASSFGQGVITDTQYF	TGCGCCAGCAGCTTCGGACAGGGGGTTATCACAGATACGCAGTATTTT
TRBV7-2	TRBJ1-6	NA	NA	CASSFLTGNNSPLHF	TGTGCCAGCAGCTTTCTTACAGGGAACAATTCACCCCTCCACTTT
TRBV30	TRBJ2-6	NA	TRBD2	CAWSRPGGGANVLTF	TGTGCCTGGAGTCGGCCGGGGGGAGGGGCCAACGTCCTGACTTTC
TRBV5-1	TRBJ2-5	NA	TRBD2	CASSLLLGGKGETQYF	TGCGCCAGCAGCTTGCTTCTGGGAGGGAAAGGAGAGACCCAGTACTTC
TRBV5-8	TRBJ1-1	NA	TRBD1	CASIRFLGQKNTEAFF	TGTGCCAGCATCCGTTTCTTGGGACAGAAAAACACTGAAGCTTTCTTT
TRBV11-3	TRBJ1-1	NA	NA	CASSLDGGGPNTEAFF	TGTGCCAGCAGCTTAGATGGCGGGGGTCCGAACACTGAAGCTTTCTTT
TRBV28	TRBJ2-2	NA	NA	CASSNGGITGELFF	TGTGCCAGCAGTAACGGCGGAATCACCGGGGAGCTGTTTTTT
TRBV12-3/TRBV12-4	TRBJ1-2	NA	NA	CASSRLDLVGYTF	TGTGCCAGCAGTCGCTTGGACTTAGTTGGCTACACCTTC
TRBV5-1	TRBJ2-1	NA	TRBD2	CASSSGTSFQGGQFF	TGCGCCAGCAGCTCCGGGACTAGCTTCCAAGGGGGGCAGTTCTTC
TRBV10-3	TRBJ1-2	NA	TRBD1	CAISAAGGLPNYGYTF	TGTGCCATCAGTGCGGCAGGGGGTCTCCCTAACTATGGCTACACCTTC
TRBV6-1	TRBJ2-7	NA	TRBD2	CASNKLAGVSYEQYF	TGTGCCAGCAATAAACTAGCGGGAGTGTCCTACGAGCAGTACTTC
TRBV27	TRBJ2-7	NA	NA	CASSLAGSYEQYF	TGTGCCAGCAGTTTAGCGGGCTCCTACGAGCAGTACTTC
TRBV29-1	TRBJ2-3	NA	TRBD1	CSVSTGGTDTQYF	TGCAGCGTCTCGACAGGGGGCACAGATACGCAGTATTTT
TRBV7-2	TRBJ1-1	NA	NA	CASSLRQDAEAFF	TGTGCCAGCAGCTTACGACAGGATGCGGAAGCTTTCTTT
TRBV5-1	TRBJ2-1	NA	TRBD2	CASAGVSGNEQFF	TGCGCCAGTGCGGGAGTTAGCGGCAATGAGCAGTTCTTC
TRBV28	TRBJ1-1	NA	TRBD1	CASTLDRGRLTEAFF	TGTGCCAGCACCCTGGACAGGGGGCGGTTAACTGAAGCTTTCTTT
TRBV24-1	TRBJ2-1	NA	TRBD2	CATSDAGVSNNEQFF	TGTGCCACCAGTGACGCGGGGGTCTCAAACAATGAGCAGTTCTTC
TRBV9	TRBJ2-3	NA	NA	CASSVNGQISDTQYF	TGTGCCAGCAGCGTTAATGGACAGATATCAGATACGCAGTATTTT
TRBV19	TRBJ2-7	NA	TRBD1	CASSLQTGNEQYF	TGTGCCAGTAGTCTCCAGACAGGGAACGAGCAGTACTTC
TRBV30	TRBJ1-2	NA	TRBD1	CAWSTPGTGGGYTF	TGTGCCTGGAGTACTCCCGGGACAGGGGGAGGCTACACCTTC
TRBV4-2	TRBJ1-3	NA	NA	CASSQGRESGRGSGNTIYF	TGTGCCAGCAGCCAAGGGCGCGAATCGGGCAGGGGATCTGGAAACACCATATATTTT
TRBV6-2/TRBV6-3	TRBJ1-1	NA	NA	CASSSVGRVTEAFF	TGTGCCAGCAGTTCGGTGGGGAGGGTCACTGAAGCTTTCTTT
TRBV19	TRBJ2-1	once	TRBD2	CASRAGVQVGEQFF	TGTGCCAGTAGAGCGGGAGTACAGGTCGGTGAGCAGTTCTTC
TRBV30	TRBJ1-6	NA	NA	CAWSVLQGDSPLHF	TGTGCCTGGAGTGTCCTACAGGGAGATTCACCCCTCCACTTT
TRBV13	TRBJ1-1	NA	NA	CASSLGVGQQAFF	TGTGCCAGCAGCTTAGGGGTTGGGCAGCAAGCTTTCTTT
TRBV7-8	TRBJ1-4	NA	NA	CASSIGRGEKLFF	TGTGCCAGCAGCATTGGTAGAGGAGAAAAACTGTTTTTT
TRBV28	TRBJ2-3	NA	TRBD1	CASSFGTAFTDTQYF	TGTGCCAGCAGTTTCGGGACAGCCTTCACAGATACGCAGTATTTT
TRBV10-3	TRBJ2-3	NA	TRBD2	CAIRGAGGGTDTQYF	TGTGCCATCAGGGGAGCGGGAGGAGGCACAGATACGCAGTATTTT
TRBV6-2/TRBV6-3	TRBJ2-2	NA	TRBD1	CASSYSPDRGTGELFF	TGTGCCAGCAGTTACTCGCCGGACAGGGGCACCGGGGAGCTGTTTTTT
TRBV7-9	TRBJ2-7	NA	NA	CASSLSTVSYEQYF	TGTGCCAGCAGCCTATCGACAGTCTCCTACGAGCAGTACTTC
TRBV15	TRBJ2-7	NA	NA	CATSRDKARRQYF	TGTGCCACCAGCAGAGATAAGGCTAGACGGCAGTACTTC
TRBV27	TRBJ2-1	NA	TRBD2	CASSFLGGGSYNEQFF	TGTGCCAGCAGTTTCTTAGGCGGGGGGAGTTACAATGAGCAGTTCTTC
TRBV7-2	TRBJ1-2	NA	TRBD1	CASSLAQGGYYGYTF	TGTGCCAGCAGCTTAGCCCAGGGGGGCTACTATGGCTACACCTTC
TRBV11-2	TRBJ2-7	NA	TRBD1	CASSLTDRVGTYEQYF	TGTGCCAGCAGCTTAACCGACAGGGTTGGGACCTACGAGCAGTACTTC
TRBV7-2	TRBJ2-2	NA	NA	CASGTRSRSGELFF	TGTGCCAGCGGCACACGTTCCCGGAGCGGGGAGCTGTTTTTT
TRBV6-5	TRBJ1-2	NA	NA	CASSPSGKAYGYTF	TGTGCCAGCAGTCCTTCAGGGAAGGCTTATGGCTACACCTTC
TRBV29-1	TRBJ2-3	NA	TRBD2	CSVRGTSGRVTDTQYF	TGCAGCGTTCGCGGGACTAGCGGGAGGGTCACAGATACGCAGTATTTT
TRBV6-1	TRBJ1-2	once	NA	CASSDDKGYGYTF	TGTGCCAGCAGTGACGACAAGGGGTATGGCTACACCTTC
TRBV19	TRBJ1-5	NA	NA	CASSPDPGGNQPQHF	TGTGCCAGTAGTCCTGACCCAGGGGGCAATCAGCCCCAGCATTTT
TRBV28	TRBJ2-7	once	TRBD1	CASRQGAGYEQYF	TGTGCCAGCAGGCAGGGGGCCGGCTACGAGCAGTACTTC
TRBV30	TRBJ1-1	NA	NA	CARSLRQATTEAFF	TGTGCCCGGAGTCTTAGACAGGCGACCACTGAAGCTTTCTTT
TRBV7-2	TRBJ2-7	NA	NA	CASSPPGREQYF	TGTGCCAGCAGCCCACCGGGGAGAGAGCAGTACTTC
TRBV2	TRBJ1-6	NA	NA	CASSGDTYSPLHF	TGTGCCAGCAGTGGGGACACATATTCACCCCTCCACTTT